These 28 T cell receptor beta chains originate from one sample sequenced in a study of shared clonotypes between healthy human individuals. The method was immunoSEQ multiplex PCR; TCRdb's version includes in-frame clones alone and lacks a portion of them. The data contain about 820,000 clones, more than 85% of them seen just once; the ten biggest clones take up 24%. Only CD45RO-negative cells positively selected for CCR7 counted as naive CD8 cells, so terminally differentiated effector memory CD45RA+ cells were excluded. Specimen: naive CD8+ T cells sorted from blood. Receptor source: a man aged 25-45 years in good health.

The J gene is TRBJ1-2, the V gene TRBV27; D gene ambiguous. There are 16 residues in the CDR3. V gave up 6 bases and J gave up 7 bases, with 24 bases separating them. The germline V gene encodes CDR1 MNHEY and CDR2 SMNVEV (reference sequence). CDR3 sequence (DNA): TGTGCCAGCAGGGGTTTGAGGCCAGACCTTAGGTTTGGCTACACCTTC. This gives the protein CASRGLRPDLRFGYTF.

This clone was observed a few times. V gene TRBV25-1 combines with J gene TRBJ1-5; D uncertain. Germline CDR1 and CDR2: MGHDK and SYGVNS. The CDR3 loop spans 15 amino acids. V was trimmed by 5 bases and J by 2 bases, leaving 13 bases between them. CDR3 in amino acids: CASSPAGIGNQPQHF. The CDR3 region has the DNA TGTGCCAGCAGTCCGGCAGGCATTGGCAATCAGCCCCAGCATTTT.

The J gene is TRBJ2-5, the V gene TRBV5-4, with 11 nucleotides matching TRBD2. This CDR3 is built from 15 residues. The V segment lost 2 bases and the J segment 2 bases; nucleotides outside the gene matches: 2. The germline V gene encodes CDR1 SGHNT and CDR2 YYREEE (reference sequence). CDR3 loop: CASSLIAGGQETQYF. CDR3 in DNA: TGTGCCAGCAGCTTAATAGCGGGAGGGCAAGAGACCCAGTACTTC. The variable domain in full, with the rest retrieved from reference TRBV5-4 and TRBJ2-5, is ETGVTQSPTHLIKTRGQQVTLRCSSQSGHNTVSWYQQALGQGPQFIFQYYREEENGRGNFPPRFSGLQFPNYSSELNVNALELDDSALYLCASSLIAGGQETQYFGPGTRLLVL.

CDR3 amino acids: CASSLGKTGESEAFF. CDR3 DNA: TGTGCCAGCAGCTTAGGGAAGACAGGGGAGTCTGAAGCTTTCTTT. This chain connects TRBV13 to TRBJ1-1, with TRBD1 matching 8 bases. V lost 0 bases to trimming and J lost 6 bases; unmatched junction nucleotides: 6. This CDR3 comprises 15 residues. Germline CDR1 and CDR2: PRHDT and FYEKMQ (reference sequence).

The chain has TRBV27 and TRBJ1-2; the D gene is possibly TRBD1 (5 bases). Germline CDR1 and CDR2: MNHEY and SMNVEV (reference sequence). The CDR3 contains 14 residues. Trimming took off 1 base at V and 4 bases at J, with 10 bases between the two ends. The chain's CDR3 is CASSLLGDPYGYTF. CDR3 DNA sequence: TGTGCCAGCAGTTTATTAGGGGACCCCTATGGCTACACCTTC.

The chain uses TRBV28 and TRBJ2-7; possibly TRBD1 or TRBD2 for D (6 bases each). In germline, CDR1 is MDHEN, CDR2 SYDVKM. This CDR3 is 17 amino acids long. Trimming stripped 6 bases from V and 8 bases from J, with 29 bases between. The CDR3 loop reads CASSTATEGGGLEQQYF. The CDR3 nucleotides read TGTGCCAGCAGCACCGCCACCGAGGGGGGAGGTTTGGAGCAGCAGTACTTC.

In this sample, this clone turned up a few times. Other DNA sequences in this sample translate to the same CDR3. The rearrangement joins TRBV30 to TRBJ1-1; D possibly corresponds to TRBD1 (5 bases). V shed 5 bases and J shed 0 bases, with 7 bases lying between them. The CDR3 spans 12 residues. The germline CDR1 and CDR2 sequences are GTSNPN and SVGIG (reference sequence). The DNA for the CDR3 is TGTGCCTGGTCCAGGGTGAACACTGAAGCTTTCTTT. The encoded protein is CAWSRVNTEAFF. Full variable domain (outside the CDR3, taken from reference TRBV30 and TRBJ1-1): SQTIHQWPATLVQPVGSPLSLECTVEGTSNPNLYWYRQAAGRGLQLLFYSVGIGQISSEVPQNLSASRPQDRQFILSSKKLLLSDSGFYLCAWSRVNTEAFFGQGTRLTVV.

The chain recombines TRBV7-2 with TRBJ2-3; perhaps TRBD2 as D (6 bases). The ends were cut back, 4 bases at V and 2 bases at J, with 7 bases in the middle. The CDR3 has 13 residues. Germline values: CDR1 SGHTA, CDR2 FQGNSA. This CDR3 is CASSWTNTDTQYF. DNA of the CDR3: TGTGCCAGCAGCTGGACTAACACAGATACGCAGTATTTT.

Details on this clone: The same CDR3 arises from other DNA sequences in this sample as well. The V call is TRBV9, the J call TRBJ2-7; D possibly corresponds to TRBD2 (5 bases). CDR3 length: 14 residues. Trimming pared 0 bases from V and 3 bases from J, leaving 10 bases between. In germline, CDR1 is SGDLS, CDR2 YYNGEE. This CDR3 reads CASSVGRGSYEQYF. The CDR3 DNA reads as TGTGCCAGCAGCGTAGGACGTGGGAGCTACGAGCAGTACTTC.

The CDR3 sequence is CASSQDLFGTLVGNTIYF. The DNA for the CDR3 is TGCGCCAGCAGCCAAGATCTTTTCGGGACATTAGTTGGAAACACCATATATTTT. The chain combines TRBV4-1 with TRBJ1-3; a weak D match, TRBD1 (6 bases). Trimming took 0 bases from V and 3 from J, leaving 18 bases between them. The CDR3 spans 18 residues. Germline CDR1 and CDR2: MGHRA and YSYEKL.

The V and J genes are TRBV10-3 and TRBJ2-7; D is tentatively TRBD1 or TRBD2 (7 bases each). The germline CDR1 and CDR2 sequences are ENHRY and SYGVKD. The CDR3 contains 15 residues. Trimming removed 3 bases from V and 3 bases from J, with 15 bases in between. CDR3 in DNA: TGTGCCATCAGTGAACAGGGGAGCGGGAACTACGAGCAGTACTTC. As protein: CAISEQGSGNYEQYF.

The chain combines TRBV28 with TRBJ1-1; no clear D gene. The CDR3 is made up of 13 amino acids. Between the trimmed V and J ends, which lost 3 bases and 4 bases, there was a span of 9 bases. CDR1 is MDHEN and CDR2 is SYDVKM in the germline V gene. CDR3 protein: CASSLVPSTEAFF. The CDR3 region has the DNA TGTGCCAGCAGTTTGGTACCTAGCACTGAAGCTTTCTTT.

The genes are TRBV9 and TRBJ2-5; no reliable D call. V lost 3 bases, J lost 0 bases, and 15 bases lay in between. The CDR3 is made up of 16 amino acids. Germline CDR1 reads SGDLS; CDR2 reads YYNGEE. The CDR3 is CASSGDAEAYQETQYF. As DNA, the CDR3 is TGTGCCAGCAGCGGAGATGCGGAAGCGTACCAAGAGACCCAGTACTTC.

This rearrangement joins TRBV28 to TRBJ2-5, with D tentatively TRBD2 (5 bases). Between the trimmed V and J ends, which lost 3 bases and 0 bases, there was a span of 14 bases. CDR1 MDHEN and CDR2 SYDVKM come from the germline V gene. The CDR3 loop spans 16 amino acids. CDR3 residues: CASSLSWGAHQETQYF. CDR3 nucleotides: TGTGCCAGCAGTTTGTCATGGGGAGCCCACCAAGAGACCCAGTACTTC.

With regard to this clone: Other DNA sequences from this sample encode an identical CDR3 as well. The rearrangement uses TRBV19 and TRBJ2-7; TRBD1 is a possible D gene (5 bases). Trimming took 1 base from V and 3 from J, leaving 7 bases between them. The CDR3 runs to 13 residues. The germline CDR1 and CDR2 sequences are LNHDA and SQIVND (reference sequence). The CDR3 region has the DNA TGTGCCAGTAGTATAGGGGGCAGCTACGAGCAGTACTTC. It specifies CASSIGGSYEQYF.

The chain couples TRBV9 to TRBJ2-5; 9 bases match TRBD2. The J segment lost 4 bases and the V segment lost 1 base, leaving 5 bases of the junction unmatched. The CDR3 has 15 residues. The germline gives CDR1 SGDLS, CDR2 YYNGEE. CDR3 loop: CASSVRSGSRETQYF. Written as DNA, the CDR3 is TGTGCCAGCAGCGTACGTAGCGGGAGCAGAGAGACCCAGTACTTC. The full variable domain, completed using reference TRBV9 and TRBJ2-5, is DSGVTQTPKHLITATGQRVTLRCSPRSGDLSVYWYQQSLDQGLQFLIQYYNGEERAKGNILERFSAQQFPDLHSELNLSSLELGDSALYFCASSVRSGSRETQYFGPGTRLLVL.

V gene TRBV10-1 combines with J gene TRBJ2-7; 12 bases are shared with TRBD2. Germline V gene data show CDR1 as WNHNN and CDR2 as SYGVQD (reference sequence). The ends lost 5 bases at V and 1 base at J; junction bases unmatched: 3. CDR3 size: 15 residues. The CDR3 reads CASSTGTSGSYEQYF. Written as DNA, the CDR3 is TGCGCCAGCAGTACCGGGACTAGCGGGTCCTACGAGCAGTACTTC.

The chain is built from TRBV9 and TRBJ2-3; 10 bases are shared with TRBD2. Germline values: CDR1 SGDLS, CDR2 YYNGEE. J gave up 4 bases and V 4 bases, and 9 bases lay outside the gene matches. This CDR3 has 16 amino acids. CDR3 residues: CASSSRAGGPSDTQYF. For the CDR3, the DNA is TGTGCCAGCAGCTCCAGAGCGGGAGGGCCCTCAGATACGCAGTATTTT.

The chain uses TRBV7-2 and TRBJ2-1; no definite D call. This CDR3 has 13 amino acids. Germline V gives CDR1 SGHTA, CDR2 FQGNSA. The V gene lost 0 bases and the J gene lost 7 bases, with 7 bases spanning the gap. The chain's CDR3 is CASSLANANEQFF. CDR3 coding DNA: TGTGCCAGCAGCTTAGCAAACGCTAATGAGCAGTTCTTC.

This clone has only one observation. Other DNA sequences in the sample encode the same CDR3. The V gene is TRBV11-2, the J gene TRBJ2-7, with no clear D. The CDR3 is 15 residues long. Germline values: CDR1 SGHAT, CDR2 FQNNGV. Trimming removed 0 bases from V and 1 base from J, with 10 bases in between. DNA of the CDR3: TGTGCCAGCAGCTTAGATGCCACGTCTTCCTACGAGCAGTACTTC. Residues: CASSLDATSSYEQYF.

The chain is built from TRBV5-4 and TRBJ2-1; 9 nucleotides agree with TRBD2. The junction had 12 bases not matched to a gene; V was cut back by 10 bases and J by 4 bases. The germline CDR1 and CDR2 sequences are SGHNT and YYREEE (reference sequence). The CDR3 is 15 amino acids. CDR3 in DNA: TGTGCCTCTACAATAGCGGGAGTAATGTACAATGAGCAGTTCTTC. Encoded protein: CASTIAGVMYNEQFF.

This chain uses TRBV5-1 with TRBJ2-7; TRBD2 aligns across 9 bases. Germline-derived CDR1 and CDR2 are SGHRS and YFSETQ. The CDR3 has 15 amino acids. V was pared by 0 bases and J by 5 bases, with 6 bases of the junction left unmatched. CDR3 protein: CASSLAASGVNEQYF. The CDR3 DNA is TGCGCCAGCAGCTTGGCGGCTAGCGGGGTTAACGAGCAGTACTTC.

The V call is TRBV7-9, the J call TRBJ2-2; D unclear. This CDR3 is 16 amino acids long. Trimming pared 0 bases from V and 2 bases from J, leaving 10 bases between. The germline gives CDR1 SEHNR, CDR2 FQNEAQ (reference sequence). CDR3 amino acids: CASSLADSPNTGELFF. The CDR3, as DNA: TGTGCCAGCAGCTTAGCAGATAGCCCTAACACCGGGGAGCTGTTTTTT.

This clone was counted once. V usage is TRBV10-1 and J usage is TRBJ2-7, with 11 positions matching TRBD2. The trim removed 0 bases at V and 3 bases at J, leaving 4 bases unmatched. The CDR3 sequence is 16 residues long. From germline, CDR1 is WNHNN and CDR2 SYGVQD (reference sequence). CDR3 in DNA: TGCGCCAGCAGTGAGTCTCAGGGACTAGCGGTCTACGAGCAGTACTTC. Its translation: CASSESQGLAVYEQYF.

The CDR3 DNA is TGCAGCGTTGAAGAACAGCCCAACTATGGCTACACCTTC. Its protein product is CSVEEQPNYGYTF. This chain uses TRBV29-1 with TRBJ1-2; D unclear. Germline V gives CDR1 SQVTM, CDR2 ANQGSEA. Trimming left V 0 bases short and J 2 bases short, with 7 bases between. The CDR3 has 13 residues.

A note on this clone: Other DNA sequences in this specimen translate into the identical CDR3. The V and J genes are TRBV7-2 and TRBJ2-1; no firm D call. Deletions cut 2 bases from V and 6 bases from J, with 5 bases between. CDR1 is SGHTA, CDR2 FQGNSA, per germline. This CDR3 comprises 12 residues. The CDR3 coding sequence is TGTGCCAGCAGCTTAACGGGCAATGAGCAGTTCTTC. It codes for CASSLTGNEQFF.

This chain joins TRBV14 and TRBJ2-6; the match to TRBD1 covers 8 bases. Trimming took 0 bases from V and 3 from J; bases not matched to a gene: 7. This CDR3 comprises 18 residues. The germline gives CDR1 SGHDN, CDR2 FVKESK. The CDR3 nucleotides read TGTGCCAGCAGCCAAGATGAGACAGGGGTGTTTGGGGCCAACGTCCTGACTTTC. This translates into CASSQDETGVFGANVLTF.

This chain uses TRBV5-1 with TRBJ2-3, with D possibly matching TRBD2 (5 bases). This CDR3 spans 14 amino acids. Trimming pared 4 bases from V and 6 bases from J, leaving 15 bases between. The germline gives CDR1 SGHRS, CDR2 YFSETQ. The CDR3 DNA reads TGCGCCAGCAGCCCAGGAGGTTTATCGGATACGCAGTATTTT. This codes for CASSPGGLSDTQYF.